This T cell receptor (beta chain) is drawn from a study of identical twins. Donors were all healthy Caucasians. This clonotype has a count of ten or more. Its antigen is unknown. Regarding the study as a whole: Cord blood beta clonotypes that were abundant carried fewer insertions, and memory repertoires showed no such trend.

Each CDR3 protein is one row after TCRdb ran MiXCR on the 5' RACE reads. The sample carries 500,000 to 700,000 distinct CDR3 sequences, 7% to 7.5% recorded once. A further study also used this sample, focusing on yellow fever vaccine responses in identical twins. This second report adds: Twins' vaccine T cell response reportedly seemed partly convergent, partly personalized.

The sequence was collected from a woman aged 18-30 years in good health. The sequenced sample was PBMCs.

DNA of the CDR3: TGCAGTGCTAGCGGGGAGAGCTCCTACGAGCAGTACTTC. Amino acid sequence: CSASGESSYEQYF. This chain links TRBV20-1 with TRBJ2-7, with D possibly matching TRBD2 (5 bases). Germline V gene lookup returns CDR1 DFQATT and CDR2 SNEGSKA (reference sequence). V was cut by 3 bases and J by 0 bases, with 9 bases left in between. The CDR3 runs 13 residues.